This TCR beta chain was recovered during a study of cytomegalovirus exposure and HLA in healthy donors. Across the whole study: For the approximately 360 genotyped donors, roughly 81% fell within the Caucasian-associated ancestry cluster.

Study-wide results and limits: In a later analysis, the majority of CMV-associated beta chains seemingly showed HLA restriction. Cytomegalovirus association was assigned to more than 150 TCR beta chains. It was reported in a later analysis that an Asian-associated ancestry cluster showed fewer N-insertions than the roughly 620-donor mean.

Both 60 Vbeta primers and 13 Jbeta primers went into the PCR. The protocol was immunoSEQ multiplex PCR, while the TCRdb copy is restricted to in-frame clones and leaves out a portion. The sample holds about 160,000 clones, over 80% seen once. This clone has only one observation. Its antigen is not known. The sequencing sample was made of PBMCs. This receptor was identified in a girl aged 10-17 years in good health and CMV-seropositive.

Here the CDR3 reads CAWSRVGAETQYF. CDR3 sequence (DNA): TGTGCCTGGAGTAGGGTGGGGGCAGAGACCCAGTACTTC. This chain links TRBV30 with TRBJ2-5; a possible D gene is TRBD1 (6 bases). Germline CDR1 GTSNPN, CDR2 SVGIG (reference sequence). This CDR3 is built from 13 residues. The V gene lost 2 bases and the J gene lost 4 bases, with 11 bases spanning the gap.